This paragraph reports one T cell receptor (beta chain). Its antigen is currently unknown. The CDR3 regions of TCR beta were amplified from RNA transcripts. With the HTBI primer set, the TCR CDR3 went through a first round of RT-PCR. A single record per CDR3 protein comes from TCRdb applying MiXCR to the multiplex PCR reads. This sample has approximately 700,000 distinct CDR3 sequences, with 16% found just once. This CDR3 contains 15 residues. V shed 3 bases, J shed 2 bases, and the junction held 5 bases outside the gene matches. The sample comes from a study of T cells in Graves' hyperthyroidism and ophthalmopathy. Study results and limitations: A 13 V-J signature model discriminated ophthalmopathy versus stable hyperthyroidism.

Sequenced material: blood. The TCR sequence derives from a man between 18 and 35 years old with Graves' hyperthyroidism. This rearrangement joins TRBV12-3 or TRBV12-4 to TRBJ2-7; TRBD2 matches at 9 bases. The chain's CDR3 is CASSLLAGDPYEQYF. The CDR3 DNA reads as TGTGCCAGCAGTTTGTTAGCGGGAGATCCCTACGAGCAGTACTTC.